These T cell receptor beta chains were read from a single sample in a study of regulatory T cells in long-lasting Graves disease. TCRdb passed the multiplex PCR reads through MiXCR, listing each CDR3 protein once. The table records about 420,000 distinct CDR3 sequences, roughly a quarter of them present only once. The starting material was peripheral blood mononuclear cells (PBMCs), obtained when the disease was refractory, from a patient treated with antithyroid drugs. The receptors shown here come from a female donor with Graves disease. The CDR3 runs from the conserved cysteine through the conserved F or W. D genes are given only for firm matches. Some rows mark clone size as missing; the rest say once, few, many or name a class of expanded clone.

TRBD2	TRBV2	-	TRBJ2-5	CASSLLAGGPWTPQETQYF	TGTGCCAGCAGCCTACTAGCGGGAGGGCCTTGGACCCCCCAAGAGACCCAGTACTTC
-	TRBV4-1	many	TRBJ2-5	CASSLLDGETQYF	TGCGCCAGCAGCCTACTAGACGGGGAGACCCAGTACTTC
-	TRBV3-1	few	TRBJ1-2	CASSQDSSGNDYGYTF	TGTGCCAGCAGCCAAGACAGTAGTGGAAACGACTATGGCTACACCTTC
TRBD1	TRBV20-1	few	TRBJ1-1	CSAPDRGRVNTEAFF	TGCAGTGCTCCCGACAGGGGGCGAGTGAACACTGAAGCTTTCTTT
-	TRBV30	few	TRBJ1-4	CAWSFGSNEKLFF	TGTGCCTGGAGTTTCGGTTCTAATGAAAAACTGTTTTTT
TRBD2	TRBV20-1	many	TRBJ2-7	CSVLAGVGPKSYEQYF	TGCAGTGTACTAGCGGGAGTAGGGCCGAAATCCTACGAGCAGTACTTC
TRBD1	TRBV6-2/TRBV6-3	-	TRBJ2-1	CASSYGTGIAEQFF	TGTGCCAGCAGTTACGGGACAGGGATCGCTGAGCAGTTCTTC
-	TRBV28	many	TRBJ1-1	CASRLDSANTEAFF	TGTGCCAGCAGGTTAGACAGCGCGAACACTGAAGCTTTCTTT
-	TRBV6-1	many	TRBJ1-5	CASSRLYSNQPQHF	TGTGCCAGCAGTCGACTGTATAGCAATCAGCCCCAGCATTTT
-	TRBV5-5	few	TRBJ2-7	CASSLFRLADRTYEQYF	TGTGCCAGCAGCTTGTTTCGGCTAGCCGATCGAACTTACGAGCAGTACTTC
TRBD1	TRBV6-1	few	TRBJ2-7	CASRRSRTGYEQYF	TGTGCCAGCAGGCGTAGCAGGACAGGCTACGAGCAGTACTTC
-	TRBV7-2	many	TRBJ1-1	CASSWDLNTEAFF	TGTGCCAGCAGTTGGGATTTGAACACTGAAGCTTTCTTT
TRBD1	TRBV27	many	TRBJ1-5	CASSLTRTGKINQPQHF	TGTGCCAGCAGTCTGACCCGGACAGGCAAGATTAATCAGCCCCAGCATTTT
TRBD1	TRBV19	-	TRBJ2-6	CASRATGNSSGANVLTF	TGTGCCAGTAGGGCGACAGGGAATAGCTCCGGGGCCAACGTCCTGACTTTC
TRBD1	TRBV7-9	many	TRBJ2-5	CASSWRGQGETQYF	TGTGCCAGCAGCTGGAGAGGACAGGGCGAGACCCAGTACTTC
-	TRBV3-1	-	TRBJ2-2	CASSQSGVGGELFF	TGTGCCAGCAGCCAATCGGGAGTTGGCGGGGAGCTGTTTTTT
-	TRBV7-2	many	TRBJ1-1	CASSSSALGLNTEAFF	TGTGCCAGCAGCTCCAGCGCACTAGGGCTGAACACTGAAGCTTTCTTT
-	TRBV20-1	many	TRBJ2-5	CSATRTVKETQYF	TGCAGTGCTACCCGGACAGTTAAAGAGACCCAGTACTTC
-	TRBV7-9	-	TRBJ2-7	CASSLAKGRRDEQYF	TGTGCCAGCAGCTTAGCGAAGGGTCGCAGGGACGAGCAGTATTTC
-	TRBV4-2	-	TRBJ1-1	CASSPKRGGREAFF	TGTGCCAGCAGCCCCAAACGGGGGGGAAGAGAAGCTTTCTTT
TRBD2	TRBV6-2/TRBV6-3	-	TRBJ2-7	CASSYSKTGGPGYEQYF	TGTGCCAGCAGTTACTCGAAGACGGGAGGGCCGGGCTACGAGCAGTACTTC
TRBD2	TRBV3-1	many	TRBJ2-7	CASSLGTSGRVSYEQYF	TGTGCCAGCAGCCTTGGGACTAGCGGGAGGGTCTCCTACGAGCAGTACTTC
-	TRBV5-1	many	TRBJ2-7	CASSPRNSYEQYF	TGCGCCAGCAGCCCCCGGAACTCCTACGAGCAGTACTTC
TRBD1	TRBV20-1	-	TRBJ1-1	CSAKTGLTRAFF	TGCAGTGCCAAGACAGGGCTCACCCGCGCTTTCTTT
-	TRBV28	-	TRBJ1-1	CASRPGTVLLTEAFF	TGTGCCAGCAGACCTGGGACCGTCCTCCTCACTGAAGCTTTCTTT
-	TRBV2	-	TRBJ2-3	CASTLRRGGGKLETDTQYF	TGTGCCAGCACCCTCAGGAGGGGGGGAGGAAAACTGGAAACAGATACGCAGTATTTT
-	TRBV20-1	many	TRBJ2-5	CSASPGSPETQYF	TGCAGTGCTAGCCCAGGGTCCCCAGAGACCCAGTACTTC
TRBD2	TRBV13	many	TRBJ2-5	CASSLWGLAGEETQYF	TGTGCCAGCAGCTTATGGGGGCTAGCGGGAGAAGAGACCCAGTACTTC
-	TRBV5-1	-	TRBJ2-7	CASSLSSSSSYEQYF	TGCGCCAGCAGCTTGAGTAGTTCCAGTTCCTACGAGCAGTACTTC
TRBD1	TRBV7-2	-	TRBJ2-7	CASSRDSSTYEQYF	TGTGCCAGCAGCCGGGACAGCAGTACCTACGAGCAGTACTTC
TRBD1	TRBV7-8	-	TRBJ1-5	CASSLGGDSTQPQHF	TGTGCCAGCAGCTTAGGCGGGGACAGCACTCAGCCCCAGCATTTT
-	TRBV7-2	-	TRBJ2-7	CASSLGPSNYEQYF	TGTGCCAGCAGCTTGGGTCCCTCCAACTACGAGCAGTACTTC
-	TRBV7-2	few	TRBJ1-1	CASSLVASGNTEAFF	TGTGCCAGCAGCTTAGTGGCGTCGGGGAACACTGAAGCTTTCTTT
TRBD1	TRBV29-1	few	TRBJ1-2	CSVGDRGHGYTF	TGCAGCGTTGGGGACAGGGGACATGGCTACACCTTC
TRBD1	TRBV5-1	many	TRBJ2-7	CASSPRTGTFSEQYF	TGCGCCAGCAGCCCTCGGACAGGGACTTTCTCCGAGCAGTACTTC
TRBD1	TRBV11-2	-	TRBJ2-2	CASSSYRGLNTGELFF	TGTGCCAGCAGCTCGTACAGGGGATTGAACACCGGGGAGCTGTTTTTT
-	TRBV9	few	TRBJ2-2	CASSRGRDGELFF	TGTGCCAGCAGCCGGGGTCGGGACGGGGAGCTGTTTTTT
TRBD2	TRBV6-1	many	TRBJ2-5	CASRLRTSGKETQYF	TGTGCCAGCAGATTGAGGACTAGCGGAAAAGAGACCCAGTACTTC
-	TRBV6-5	-	TRBJ2-1	CASSYLSAREQFF	TGTGCCAGCAGTTATCTTTCGGCCCGGGAGCAGTTCTTC
-	TRBV12-3/TRBV12-4	many	TRBJ2-3	CASSWADLGGTQYF	TGTGCCAGCAGTTGGGCGGACCTAGGGGGGACGCAGTATTTT
TRBD1	TRBV9	-	TRBJ2-5	CASSDGTAKETQYF	TGTGCCAGCAGCGACGGGACAGCCAAAGAGACCCAGTACTTC
-	TRBV6-2/TRBV6-3	-	TRBJ1-5	CASSYRLGGDSNQPQHF	TGTGCCAGCAGTTACCGGCTGGGAGGGGACAGCAATCAGCCCCAGCATTTT